The clone carrying this T cell receptor beta chain was recorded a few times. This sample was taken from a study of blood T cells in healthy people across ages. Germline V gene data show CDR1 as SGHRS and CDR2 as YFSETQ. The CDR3 sequence is 13 residues long. Trimming cost V 0 bases and J 8 bases, with 9 bases left between them. Using a J-beta primer mix together with a sample-barcoded 5' primer, a second PCR was run for about 7 to 12 cycles. TCRdb itself ran the 5' RACE reads through MiXCR, one entry per CDR3 protein. Seen here are some 550,000 distinct CDR3 sequences, around half observed once, and the top ten hold 20% to 25%.

This receptor was identified in a man of 80 years or more in good health. The J gene is TRBJ2-1, the V gene TRBV5-1, with D possibly TRBD1 on 5 matching bases. Sequenced: blood. Here the CDR3 DNA reads TGCGCCAGCAGCTTGGTAGGGGTCGATGAGCAGTTCTTC. As protein: CASSLVGVDEQFF.